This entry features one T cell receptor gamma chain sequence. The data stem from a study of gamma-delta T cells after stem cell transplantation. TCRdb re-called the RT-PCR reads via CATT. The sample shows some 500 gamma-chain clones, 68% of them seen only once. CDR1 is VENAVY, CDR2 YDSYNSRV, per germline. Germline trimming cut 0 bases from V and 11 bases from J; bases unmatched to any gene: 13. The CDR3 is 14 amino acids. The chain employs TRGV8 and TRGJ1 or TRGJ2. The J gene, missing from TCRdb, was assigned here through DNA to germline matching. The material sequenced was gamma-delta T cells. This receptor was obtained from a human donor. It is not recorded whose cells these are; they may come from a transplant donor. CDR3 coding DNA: TGTGCCACCTGGGATAGGCAGAATTTAAGGGAGAAACTCTTT. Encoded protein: CATWDRQNLREKLF.